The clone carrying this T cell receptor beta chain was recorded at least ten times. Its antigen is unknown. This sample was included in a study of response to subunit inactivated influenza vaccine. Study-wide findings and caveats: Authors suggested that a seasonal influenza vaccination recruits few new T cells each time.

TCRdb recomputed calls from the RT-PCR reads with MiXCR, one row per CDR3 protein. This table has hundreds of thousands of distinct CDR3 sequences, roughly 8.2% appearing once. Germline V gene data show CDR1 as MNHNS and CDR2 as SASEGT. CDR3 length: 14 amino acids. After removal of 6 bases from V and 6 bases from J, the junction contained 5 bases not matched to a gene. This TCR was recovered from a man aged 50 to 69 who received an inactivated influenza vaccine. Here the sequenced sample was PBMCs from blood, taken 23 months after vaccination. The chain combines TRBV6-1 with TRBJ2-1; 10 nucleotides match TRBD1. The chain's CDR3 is CASSRDRGLNEQFF. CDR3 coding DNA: TGTGCCAGCAGCCGGGACAGGGGACTCAATGAGCAGTTCTTC.